Listed below are T cell receptor beta chains from one sample, sequenced in a study of T cells in Graves' hyperthyroidism and ophthalmopathy. TCRdb redid the calling of the multiplex PCR reads with MiXCR, one entry per CDR3 protein. The sample holds about 770,000 distinct CDR3 sequences; over 15% are singletons and the top ten take over 15%. Sequencing input: blood. Receptor source: a woman between 45 and 65 years old with Graves' hyperthyroidism that later progressed to Graves' ophthalmopathy. Each CDR3 is given with its conserved first and last residue. Part of the rows lack a size; the others show once, few, many or a class for expanded clones.

clone_size: few
v_call: TRBV7-3
j_call: TRBJ2-2
cdr3_aa: CASTNRQDTGGLFF

clone_size: few
v_call: TRBV7-3
j_call: TRBJ1-2
cdr3_aa: CASSPTGLDYGYTF

clone_size: NA
v_call: TRBV19
j_call: TRBJ1-1
cdr3_aa: CASSIDPGYNTEAFF

clone_size: many
v_call: TRBV11-3
j_call: TRBJ2-2
cdr3_aa: CASSRDRDTGELFF

clone_size: few
v_call: TRBV19
j_call: TRBJ1-1
cdr3_aa: CASNNVGTEAFF

clone_size: many
v_call: TRBV2
j_call: TRBJ2-2
cdr3_aa: CASSDAGANTGELFF

clone_size: few
v_call: TRBV7-9
j_call: TRBJ1-1
cdr3_aa: CASSPPSWDTEAFF

clone_size: NA
v_call: TRBV19
j_call: TRBJ1-1
cdr3_aa: CASSIRQASAEAFF

clone_size: many
v_call: TRBV10-3
j_call: TRBJ2-1
cdr3_aa: CAIRGVLADNEQFF

clone_size: many
v_call: TRBV20-1
j_call: TRBJ2-7
cdr3_aa: CSAGDNSIKEQYF

clone_size: many
v_call: TRBV28
j_call: TRBJ2-7
cdr3_aa: CASSLTAYYEQYF

clone_size: many
v_call: TRBV11-2
j_call: TRBJ2-5
cdr3_aa: CASSLELAGVQETQYF

clone_size: few
v_call: TRBV10-3
j_call: TRBJ2-5
cdr3_aa: CAISDSRTVRQETQYF

clone_size: NA
v_call: TRBV3-1
j_call: TRBJ2-7
cdr3_aa: CASSPRTNIYYEQYF

clone_size: few
v_call: TRBV3-1
j_call: TRBJ2-3
cdr3_aa: CASSQAGGEADTQYF

clone_size: NA
v_call: TRBV7-7
j_call: TRBJ2-3
cdr3_aa: CASSFGSGGPTDTQYF

clone_size: NA
v_call: TRBV15
j_call: TRBJ2-7
cdr3_aa: CATSPWGQWGSYEQYF

clone_size: few
v_call: TRBV7-6
j_call: TRBJ1-5
cdr3_aa: CASSGTGGYSNQPQHF

clone_size: few
v_call: TRBV19
j_call: TRBJ1-6
cdr3_aa: CASSIEGVRNSPLHF

clone_size: NA
v_call: TRBV6-5
j_call: TRBJ2-5
cdr3_aa: CASSYSPGRAETQYF

clone_size: many
v_call: TRBV5-1
j_call: TRBJ2-2
cdr3_aa: CASSLDGPNTGELFF

clone_size: few
v_call: TRBV9
j_call: TRBJ2-2
cdr3_aa: CASSVGLAGTGELFF

clone_size: few
v_call: TRBV15
j_call: TRBJ1-5
cdr3_aa: CATGEGFQPQHF

clone_size: few
v_call: TRBV10-2
j_call: TRBJ2-2
cdr3_aa: CASSELPTSGGRTGELFF

clone_size: many
v_call: TRBV5-1
j_call: TRBJ1-2
cdr3_aa: CASSLDRDRYGYTF

clone_size: few
v_call: TRBV2
j_call: TRBJ2-3
cdr3_aa: CVKGGITDTQYF

clone_size: many
v_call: TRBV12-3/TRBV12-4
j_call: TRBJ1-1
cdr3_aa: CASSPKTGRTEAFF

clone_size: few
v_call: TRBV7-2
j_call: TRBJ2-7
cdr3_aa: CASSPRAGGIYEQYF

clone_size: few
v_call: TRBV29-1
j_call: TRBJ2-5
cdr3_aa: CSVGSGDRGLQETQYF

clone_size: many
v_call: TRBV27
j_call: TRBJ2-7
cdr3_aa: CASSSRDRGLYEQYF

clone_size: many
v_call: TRBV20-1
j_call: TRBJ1-1
cdr3_aa: CSARAPTGVMNTEAFF

clone_size: many
v_call: TRBV11-2
j_call: TRBJ2-6
cdr3_aa: CASSPTGANVLTF

clone_size: NA
v_call: TRBV18
j_call: TRBJ2-5
cdr3_aa: CASSRIDGQETQCF

clone_size: NA
v_call: TRBV30
j_call: TRBJ1-3
cdr3_aa: CAGTYTNHGNTIYF

clone_size: many
v_call: TRBV5-1
j_call: TRBJ1-1
cdr3_aa: CASSAGDVNTEAFF

clone_size: many
v_call: TRBV11-2
j_call: TRBJ1-5
cdr3_aa: CASSPGPGQPQHF

clone_size: many
v_call: TRBV6-1
j_call: TRBJ2-1
cdr3_aa: CAISVPGETYNEQFF

clone_size: NA
v_call: TRBV7-9
j_call: TRBJ2-7
cdr3_aa: CASTPATSVGSYEQYF

clone_size: few
v_call: TRBV30
j_call: TRBJ2-1
cdr3_aa: CAWSGGRRGGNEQFF

clone_size: many
v_call: TRBV11-2
j_call: TRBJ1-5
cdr3_aa: CASSIGGRDNQPQHF

clone_size: many
v_call: TRBV12-3/TRBV12-4
j_call: TRBJ2-7
cdr3_aa: CASSLLDRTGIFCEQYF

clone_size: few
v_call: TRBV18
j_call: TRBJ1-5
cdr3_aa: CASSLGTGGTRQPQHF

clone_size: many
v_call: TRBV12-3/TRBV12-4
j_call: TRBJ1-2
cdr3_aa: CASSRDIGGYTF

clone_size: NA
v_call: TRBV6-1
j_call: TRBJ2-5
cdr3_aa: CASSAQGAPAETQYF

clone_size: few
v_call: TRBV7-6
j_call: TRBJ1-6
cdr3_aa: CASSLVADSYNSPLHF

clone_size: NA
v_call: TRBV10-2
j_call: TRBJ1-4
cdr3_aa: CASSTTGGGEKLFF

clone_size: NA
v_call: TRBV5-1
j_call: TRBJ2-4
cdr3_aa: CASSFNEDIQYF

clone_size: NA
v_call: TRBV19
j_call: TRBJ1-2
cdr3_aa: CASTSADRIGYGYTF

clone_size: many
v_call: TRBV6-6
j_call: TRBJ1-2
cdr3_aa: CASSYSSRGYGYTF

clone_size: NA
v_call: TRBV3-1
j_call: TRBJ1-1
cdr3_aa: CASSQIRGQGASMTEAFF

clone_size: NA
v_call: TRBV15
j_call: TRBJ1-2
cdr3_aa: CATSRDPRFGYTF

clone_size: many
v_call: TRBV12-3/TRBV12-4
j_call: TRBJ1-1
cdr3_aa: CASTPSGANTEAFF

clone_size: NA
v_call: TRBV11-2
j_call: TRBJ1-6
cdr3_aa: CASSPPMGQVAKGSPLHF

clone_size: NA
v_call: TRBV3-1
j_call: TRBJ2-3
cdr3_aa: CASSREVGYSTDTQYF

clone_size: many
v_call: TRBV20-1
j_call: TRBJ2-5
cdr3_aa: CSARDRTSGQETQYF